This TCR beta chain appears in the sequencing data of a study of T cell repertoires in cytomegalovirus infection (dated by TCRdb to the late 2010s). Broadly, across the study: The peptide stimulations were aimed at well-studied HLA-B-restricted epitopes as well as recently identified HLA-C-restricted CMV epitopes, whose presentation resists viral immunomodulation. The HLA type of each donor mattered for the analysis, because public TCR beta signatures pointed to carriage of CMV infection along with the matching HLA type. Summary of the overall study and its limitations: In both this cohort and an independent cohort of some 370 donors, the cumulative frequency of public TCR beta family members distinguished carriers of CMV infection plus the relevant HLA type. In the ex vivo response, HLA-C-restricted CMV-specific TCR beta clonotypes were dominant, and in two of eight donors the single most frequent clonotype came from this HLA-C-restricted group.

Explained via the paper, the treatment or condition label denotes: in vitro stimulation with specific CMV peptide epitopes to enrich CMV-specific T cells. The instrument was an Illumina HiSeq 1500. TCRdb reprocessing: public reads trimmed at Q25 with fastp, clones called with MiXCR, in-frame beta chains kept. For every CDR3 protein sequence, its rows merge into one entry that carries the most common genes and DNA. Recorded for this sample are hundreds of thousands of distinct CDR3 sequences; roughly a third of them occurred a single time. Under 20% of the sample lies in the top ten. Counted from cysteine to phenylalanine, this CDR3 has 15 amino acids. Just the 45-base CDR3 DNA is kept, in frame starting at base 1. V is clipped by 6 bases and J by 2 bases, and the sequence between their germline boundaries is 14 bases long. Sequences LNHDA (CDR1) and SQIVND (CDR2) are obtained from the germline V gene (reference sequence).

This clonotype was observed many times. Its recognized antigen is unknown. Base quality data are lacking; no much larger clone is found one base away. In this chain, TRBV19 is recombined with TRBJ2-1; the D element might be TRBD1 or TRBD2, as each aligns at 5 bases. This clonotype was obtained from a human donor in good health (CMV status not recorded). Some clones in this sample may be carry-over from other donors' samples. This specimen consisted of cultured PBMCs, obtained from culture after CMV antigen stimulation. The nucleotide sequence is given as TGTGCCAGTAGCTTGTTGCAGGGAGCCTACAATGAGCAGTTCTTC. Translated, it gives CASSLLQGAYNEQFF. The CDR3, completed at both ends by the reference TRBV19 and TRBJ2-1 genes, gives the full variable domain DGGITQSPKYLFRKEGQNVTLSCEQNLNHDAMYWYRQDPGQGLRLIYYSQIVNDFQKGDIAEGYSVSREKKESFPLTVTSAQKNPTAFYLCASSLLQGAYNEQFFGPGTRLTVL.